This TCR beta chain was identified during a study of cytotoxic CD8 clonotypes in ibrutinib-treated CLL. Turning to the study itself: The subjects consisted of roughly 12 relapsed/refractory and 15 treatment-naive individuals, with 17 to 18 IGHV unmutated.

Germline CDR1 is SEHNR and CDR2 is FQNEAQ (reference sequence). The ends were cut back, 5 bases at V and 0 bases at J, with 14 bases in the middle. This CDR3 is 15 amino acids long. The assay was immunoSEQ multiplex PCR, and TCRdb's table has in-frame clones only and misses some. Of more than 140,000 clones listed, approximately 80% were seen once; the top ten hold roughly a quarter. The material sequenced was PBMCs, taken after 12 months of ibrutinib treatment. This chain joins TRBV7-9 and TRBJ2-7, with TRBD1 as a possible D gene (7 bases). This TCR was sampled from a human donor with chronic lymphocytic leukemia. The CDR3 nucleotides read TGTGCCAGCAGCCCGCGACAGGGACTCTCCTACGAGCAGTACTTC. Translation gives CASSPRQGLSYEQYF.